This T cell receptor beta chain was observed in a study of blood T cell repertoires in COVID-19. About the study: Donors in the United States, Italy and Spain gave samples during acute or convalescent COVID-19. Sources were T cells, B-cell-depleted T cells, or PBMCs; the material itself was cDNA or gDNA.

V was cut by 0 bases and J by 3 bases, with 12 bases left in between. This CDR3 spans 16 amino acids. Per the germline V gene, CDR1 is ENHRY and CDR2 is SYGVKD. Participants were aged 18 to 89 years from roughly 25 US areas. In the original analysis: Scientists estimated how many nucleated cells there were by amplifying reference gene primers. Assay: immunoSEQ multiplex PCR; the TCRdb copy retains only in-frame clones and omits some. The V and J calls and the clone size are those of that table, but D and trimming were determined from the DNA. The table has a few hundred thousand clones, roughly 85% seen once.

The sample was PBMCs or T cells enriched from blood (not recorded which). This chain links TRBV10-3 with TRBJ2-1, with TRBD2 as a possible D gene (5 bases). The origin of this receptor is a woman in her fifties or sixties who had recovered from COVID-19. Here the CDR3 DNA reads TGTGCCATCAGTGAGTCAGCGGAGTGGGGCTACAATGAGCAGTTCTTC. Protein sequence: CAISESAEWGYNEQFF.